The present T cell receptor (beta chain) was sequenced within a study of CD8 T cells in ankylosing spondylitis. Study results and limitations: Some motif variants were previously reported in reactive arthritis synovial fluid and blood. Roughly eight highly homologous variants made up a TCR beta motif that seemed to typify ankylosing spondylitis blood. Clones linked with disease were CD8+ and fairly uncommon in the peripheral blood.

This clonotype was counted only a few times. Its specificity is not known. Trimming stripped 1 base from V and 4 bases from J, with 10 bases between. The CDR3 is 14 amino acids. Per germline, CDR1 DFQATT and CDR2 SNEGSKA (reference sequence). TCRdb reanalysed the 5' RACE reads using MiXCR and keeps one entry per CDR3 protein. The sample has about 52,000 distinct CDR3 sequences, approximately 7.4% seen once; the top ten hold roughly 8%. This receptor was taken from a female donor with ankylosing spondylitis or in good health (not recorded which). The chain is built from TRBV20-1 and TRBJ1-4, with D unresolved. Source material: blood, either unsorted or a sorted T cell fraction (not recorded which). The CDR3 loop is CSARVGGYNEKLFF. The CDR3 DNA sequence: TGCAGTGCTAGAGTCGGCGGTTATAATGAAAAACTGTTTTTT.